This record looks at one T cell receptor (beta chain) sequence and its context. The antigen remains unidentified. The data were taken from a study of post-analysis software for immune sequencing data. Overall study findings and caveats: In patients, about 5 TRBV segments were more frequent than in controls, with TRBV5-6, TRBV5-1 and TRBV20-1 among them.

Researchers reported that TCR beta cDNA libraries carried unique molecular identifiers. TCRdb re-called the PCR reads with MiXCR, one entry per CDR3 protein. The table lists some 890,000 distinct CDR3 sequences, approximately 57% of them singletons, with roughly 4.4% in the top ten. V was cut by 4 bases and J by 2 bases, with 9 bases left in between. The CDR3 contains 14 residues. The V gene's germline CDR1 is SGHRS and CDR2 YFSETQ. The chain links TRBV5-1 to TRBJ1-4; no definite D call. This receptor was identified in a girl between 10 and 17 years old with multiple sclerosis. Sequenced sample: blood. The CDR3 DNA sequence: TGCGCCAGCAGCCCAGAAAGGACTAATGAAAAACTGTTTTTT. This gives the protein CASSPERTNEKLFF. The full variable domain, completed using reference TRBV5-1 and TRBJ1-4, is KAGVTQTPRYLIKTRGQQVTLSCSPISGHRSVSWYQQTPGQGLQFLFEYFSETQRNKGNFPGRFSGRQFSNSRSEMNVSTLELGDSALYLCASSPERTNEKLFFGSGTQLSVL.